These 20 T cell receptor beta chains originate from one sample sequenced in a study of radiation and T cells in renal cell carcinoma. Described time point: baseline pretreatment blood. As for treatment: 15 Gy SBRT to primary tumor, nephrectomy 4 weeks later. Method: immunoSEQ multiplex PCR; TCRdb's copy keeps in-frame clones and lacks some. The sample shows about 50,000 clones, around 83% of them seen only once. Sequenced material: blood, taken from a patient whose treatment included radiotherapy and nephrectomy. These receptor sequences come from a woman in her 70s with renal cell carcinoma.

The chain joins TRBV27 to TRBJ1-3; D is possibly TRBD1 (5 bases). V gave up 8 bases and J gave up 2 bases, with 13 bases separating them. Germline V lookup: CDR1 MNHEY, CDR2 SMNVEV (reference sequence). The CDR3 is 14 residues long. The CDR3 DNA is TGTGCCAGCGGTCTGGGGGGAACTGGAAACACCATATATTTT. Protein sequence: CASGLGGTGNTIYF.

The rearrangement joins TRBV9 to TRBJ2-5, with a possible D match to TRBD1 (5 bases). CDR3 length: 15 amino acids. V lost 0 bases, J lost 5 bases, and 14 bases lay in between. Germline loops: CDR1 SGDLS, CDR2 YYNGEE. The CDR3 spells CASSVGTTIVETQYF. The DNA of the CDR3 is TGTGCCAGCAGCGTAGGGACAACAATTGTGGAGACCCAGTACTTC.

The chain employs TRBV5-3 and TRBJ1-2, with unresolved D. TRBV5-3 belongs to the ORF category, with a function that is uncertain. The CDR3 sequence is 16 residues long. V was clipped by 6 bases and J by 5 bases, with 23 bases between them. The CDR3 reads CARKGGGRSTIYGYTF. CDR3 DNA sequence: TGTGCCAGAAAGGGCGGCGGCCGTTCAACTATTTATGGCTACACCTTC.

A single count supports this clone. This rearrangement joins TRBV2 to TRBJ1-2; perhaps TRBD1 as D (5 bases). The CDR3 totals 14 residues. Looked up from germline, CDR1 is SNHLY and CDR2 is FYNNEI. Trimming removed 4 bases at V and 4 bases at J, with 13 bases between. CDR3 nucleotide sequence: TGTGCCAGCAGTGTTAGTGTCGGGGCCTATGGCTACACCTTC. Its translation is CASSVSVGAYGYTF.

The chain couples TRBV7-2 to TRBJ2-3; possibly TRBD1 for D (5 bases). Germline assignment: CDR1 SGHTA and CDR2 FQGNSA. Trimming left V 5 bases short and J 6 bases short, with 12 bases between. The CDR3 length is 13 residues. CDR3 sequence reads: CASSTDRFDTQYF. CDR3 in DNA: TGTGCCAGCAGCACAGACAGATTCGATACGCAGTATTTT.

J is TRBJ2-7 and V is TRBV9, with D perhaps matching TRBD2 (5 bases). The CDR3 has 14 amino acids. The V gene's germline CDR1 is SGDLS and CDR2 YYNGEE. Trimming left V 3 bases short and J 2 bases short, with 12 bases between. The DNA of the CDR3 is TGTGCCAGCAGCGCCGGGATCACTCCCTACGAGCAGTACTTC. Encoded protein: CASSAGITPYEQYF.

The chain combines TRBV18 with TRBJ1-1; the D is unclear. V was trimmed by 3 bases and J by 5 bases, leaving 7 bases between them. CDR3 size: 12 residues. Germline values: CDR1 KGHSH, CDR2 LQKENI. CDR3 DNA sequence: TGTGCCAGCTCACCCTTGGGGACTGAAGCTTTCTTT. Its translation: CASSPLGTEAFF.

This sequence joins TRBV4-1 and TRBJ2-7; 9 positions agree with TRBD1. The CDR3 sequence is 15 residues long. Trimming took 3 bases from V and 6 from J; bases not matched to a gene: 9. Germline CDR1 MGHRA, CDR2 YSYEKL. CDR3 coding DNA: TGCGCCAGCAGCCAGTACATTCCGGGACAGGGCGAGCAGTACTTC. It encodes CASSQYIPGQGEQYF.

This chain links TRBV4-1 with TRBJ1-1; D gene unclear. From germline, CDR1 is MGHRA and CDR2 YSYEKL. The CDR3 spans 14 residues. V was shortened by 5 bases and J by 1 base, with 11 bases between the two germline ends. The CDR3, as DNA: TGCGCCAGCAGCAGGCCCGCTTCGAACACTGAAGCTTTCTTT. Translation gives CASSRPASNTEAFF.

This rearrangement joins TRBV13 to TRBJ2-3, with D maybe TRBD2 (6 bases). This CDR3 has 16 amino acids. V lost 0 bases to trimming and J lost 2 bases, with 12 bases between them. Germline V CDR1 and CDR2: PRHDT, FYEKMQ (reference sequence). CDR3 sequence (DNA): TGTGCCAGCAGCTTAGGCCGACGCGGGGCCACAGATACGCAGTATTTT. Protein: CASSLGRRGATDTQYF.

The rearrangement uses TRBV11-1 and TRBJ1-1, with 8 bases that match TRBD1. The length of the CDR3 is 16 residues. Germline CDR1 reads SGHAT; CDR2 reads FQDESV (reference sequence). J was trimmed by 6 bases and V by 1 base; bases with no gene match: 10. CDR3 DNA sequence: TGTGCCAGCAGCTTAGGGGCAGGGGGCACGGGAGCTGAAGCTTTCTTT. Amino acid sequence: CASSLGAGGTGAEAFF.

The rearrangement joins TRBV4-2 to TRBJ2-7; 13 bases match TRBD2. This CDR3 is built from 16 residues. Germline values: CDR1 LGHNA, CDR2 YNFKEQ. Trimming at V came to 2 bases and at J to 2 bases, leaving 3 bases not matched to a gene. The chain's CDR3 is CASSQQGTSGAYEQYF. The CDR3 DNA follows: TGTGCCAGCAGCCAACAAGGGACTAGCGGGGCCTACGAGCAGTACTTC.

V and J are TRBV2 and TRBJ1-2; D uncertain. V gave up 7 bases and J gave up 8 bases, with 20 bases separating them. This CDR3 spans 14 amino acids. The germline gives CDR1 SNHLY, CDR2 FYNNEI. CDR3 coding DNA: TGTGCCAGCACCCCCGAGAGCAGTATGGTAGGCTACACCTTC. This gives the protein CASTPESSMVGYTF.

This clone has more than one count but fewer than ten. This chain connects TRBV6-8 to TRBJ1-5; D ambiguous. CDR1 is MNHGY, CDR2 SAAAGT, per germline. This CDR3 region has 14 residues. Trimming removed 5 bases from V and 7 bases from J, with 15 bases in between. The CDR3 DNA follows: TGTGCCAGCAGTAGCCGTCCTAAGCGACAGCCCCAGCATTTT. Its protein is CASSSRPKRQPQHF.

This clone was observed a single time. The chain links TRBV11-2 to TRBJ2-7; D assignment may be TRBD1 or TRBD2 (5 bases each). Germline V gene sequence: CDR1 SGHAT, CDR2 FQNNGV. CDR3 length: 15 amino acids. With 5 bases removed from V and 2 bases from J, the gap between germline ends came to 16 bases. The DNA of the CDR3 is TGTGCCAGCAGCGGAGCCGGGACGGGAACCTACGAGCAGTACTTC. It translates to CASSGAGTGTYEQYF.

The gene calls are TRBV5-1 and TRBJ2-2, with TRBD1 matching 7 bases. Per germline, CDR1 SGHRS and CDR2 YFSETQ. Trimming took 1 base from V and 1 from J; bases not matched to a gene: 4. The CDR3 is made up of 16 amino acids. The CDR3 coding sequence is TGCGCCAGCAGCTTGTTCCAGGGGGTGAACACCGGGGAGCTGTTTTTT. This codes for CASSLFQGVNTGELFF.

V usage is TRBV7-9 and J usage is TRBJ1-1, with 9 bases lining up with TRBD1. Trimming at V came to 3 bases and at J to 5 bases, leaving 4 bases not matched to a gene. The germline V gene encodes CDR1 SEHNR and CDR2 FQNEAQ (reference sequence). The CDR3 has 14 amino acids. CDR3 DNA sequence: TGTGCCAGCAGCTTGGGACAGGGCGAAACTGAAGCTTTCTTT. Its protein product is CASSLGQGETEAFF. Using reference TRBV7-9 and TRBJ1-1 for the parts outside the CDR3, the full variable domain is DTGVSQNPRHKITKRGQNVTFRCDPISEHNRLYWYRQTLGQGPEFLTYFQNEAQLEKSRLLSDRFSAERPKGSFSTLEIQRTEQGDSAMYLCASSLGQGETEAFFGQGTRLTVV.

This clone was seen a handful of times. The chain carries TRBV5-5 and TRBJ1-1; D unresolved. V lost 2 bases to trimming and J lost 1 base, with 6 bases between them. This CDR3 has 13 amino acids. CDR1 SGHKS and CDR2 YYEKEE come from the germline V gene (reference sequence). The CDR3 is CASSFDTNTEAFF. The CDR3 DNA follows: TGTGCCAGCAGCTTTGACACGAACACTGAAGCTTTCTTT.

Details on this clone: Relative to the germline gene, one junction end is altered; a read error may explain this. V usage is TRBV2 and J usage is TRBJ1-4, with a possible D match to TRBD1 (5 bases). The CDR3 extends over 11 amino acids. CDR1 and CDR2 from the germline V gene are SNHLY and FYNNEI. CDR3 sequence reads: CASGDSYTLFF. The CDR3 DNA follows: TGTGCCAGCGGTGACAGTTACACTCTGTTTTTT.

This sequence joins TRBV2 and TRBJ2-7, with D unclear. V was trimmed by 0 bases and J by 3 bases, leaving 6 bases between them. Germline V lookup: CDR1 SNHLY, CDR2 FYNNEI. The CDR3 covers 13 residues. The CDR3 region is CASSEAGYYEQYF. The DNA for the CDR3 is TGTGCCAGCAGTGAAGCAGGGTACTACGAGCAGTACTTC. The variable domain in full, with the rest retrieved from reference TRBV2 and TRBJ2-7, is EPEVTQTPSHQVTQMGQEVILRCVPISNHLYFYWYRQILGQKVEFLVSFYNNEISEKSEIFDDQFSVERPDGSNFTLKIRSTKLEDSAMYFCASSEAGYYEQYFGPGTRLTVT.